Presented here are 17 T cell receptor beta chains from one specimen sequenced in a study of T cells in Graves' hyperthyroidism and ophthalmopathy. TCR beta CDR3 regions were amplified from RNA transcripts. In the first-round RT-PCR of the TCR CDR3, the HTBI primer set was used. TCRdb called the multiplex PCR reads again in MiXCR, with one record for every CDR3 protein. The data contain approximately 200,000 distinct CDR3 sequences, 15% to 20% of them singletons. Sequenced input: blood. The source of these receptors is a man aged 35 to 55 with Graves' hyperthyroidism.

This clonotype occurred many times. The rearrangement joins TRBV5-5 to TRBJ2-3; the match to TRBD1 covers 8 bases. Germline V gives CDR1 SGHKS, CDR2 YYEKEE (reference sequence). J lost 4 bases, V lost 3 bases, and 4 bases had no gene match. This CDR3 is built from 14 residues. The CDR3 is CASSYDRGPDTQYF. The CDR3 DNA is TGTGCCAGCAGCTATGACAGGGGCCCAGATACGCAGTATTTT.

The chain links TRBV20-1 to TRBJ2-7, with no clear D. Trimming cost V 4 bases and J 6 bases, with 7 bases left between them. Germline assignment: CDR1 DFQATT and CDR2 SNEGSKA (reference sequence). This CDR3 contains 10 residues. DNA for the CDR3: TGCAGTGCTATATCCGGCGAGCAGTACTTC. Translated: CSAISGEQYF.

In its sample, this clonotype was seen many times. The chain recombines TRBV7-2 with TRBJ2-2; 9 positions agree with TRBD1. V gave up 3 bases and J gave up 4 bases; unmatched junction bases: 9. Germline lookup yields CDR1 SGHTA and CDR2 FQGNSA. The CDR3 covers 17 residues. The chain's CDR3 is CASSLGGGQGITGELFF. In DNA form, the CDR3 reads TGTGCCAGCAGCTTGGGGGGGGGACAGGGTATCACCGGGGAGCTGTTTTTT.

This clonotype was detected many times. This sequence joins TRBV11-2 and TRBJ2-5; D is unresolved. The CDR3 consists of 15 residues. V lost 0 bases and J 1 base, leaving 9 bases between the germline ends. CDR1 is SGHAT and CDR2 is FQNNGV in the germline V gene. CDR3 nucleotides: TGTGCCAGCAGCTTAGAGGGGTTATTCCAAGAGACCCAGTACTTC. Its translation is CASSLEGLFQETQYF. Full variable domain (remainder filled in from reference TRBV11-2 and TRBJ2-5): EAGVAQSPRYKIIEKRQSVAFWCNPISGHATLYWYQQILGQGPKLLIQFQNNGVVDDSQLPKDRFSAERLKGVDSTLKIQPAKLEDSAVYLCASSLEGLFQETQYFGPGTRLLVL.

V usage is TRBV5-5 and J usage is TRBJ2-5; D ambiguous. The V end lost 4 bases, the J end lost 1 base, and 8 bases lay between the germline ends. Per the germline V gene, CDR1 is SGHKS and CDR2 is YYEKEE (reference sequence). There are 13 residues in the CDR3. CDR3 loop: CASSRPGQETQYF. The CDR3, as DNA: TGTGCCAGCAGCCGCCCCGGCCAAGAGACCCAGTACTTC.

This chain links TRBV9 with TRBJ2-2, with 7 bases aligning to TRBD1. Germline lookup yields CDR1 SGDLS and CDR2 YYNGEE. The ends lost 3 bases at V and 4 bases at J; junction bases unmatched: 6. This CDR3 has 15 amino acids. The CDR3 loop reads CASSARDRPTGELFF. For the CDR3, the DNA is TGTGCCAGCAGCGCCCGGGACAGACCCACCGGGGAGCTGTTTTTT.

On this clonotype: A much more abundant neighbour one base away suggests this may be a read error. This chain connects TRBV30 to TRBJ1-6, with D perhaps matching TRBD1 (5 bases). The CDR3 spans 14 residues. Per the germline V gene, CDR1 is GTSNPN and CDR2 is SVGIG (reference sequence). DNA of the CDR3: TGTGCCTGGAGTATTAGGACATCGGGTTCAGCCCTCCACTTT. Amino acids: CAWSIRTSGSALHF.

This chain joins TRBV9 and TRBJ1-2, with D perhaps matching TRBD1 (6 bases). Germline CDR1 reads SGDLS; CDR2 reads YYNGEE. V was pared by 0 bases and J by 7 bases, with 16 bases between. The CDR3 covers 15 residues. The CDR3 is CASSVGGSSGAGYTF. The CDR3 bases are TGTGCCAGCAGCGTAGGCGGGTCTTCAGGGGCTGGCTACACCTTC.

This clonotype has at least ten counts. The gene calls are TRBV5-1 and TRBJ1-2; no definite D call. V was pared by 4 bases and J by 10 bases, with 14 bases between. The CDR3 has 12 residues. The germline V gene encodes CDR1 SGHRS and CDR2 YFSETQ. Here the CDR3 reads CASSLINGDYTF. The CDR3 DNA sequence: TGCGCCAGCAGCCTAATCAATGGAGACTACACCTTC.

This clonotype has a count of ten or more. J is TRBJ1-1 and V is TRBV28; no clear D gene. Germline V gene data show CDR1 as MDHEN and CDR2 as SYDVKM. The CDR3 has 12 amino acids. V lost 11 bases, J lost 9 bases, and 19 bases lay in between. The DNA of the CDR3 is TGTGCCGGCTCACTAGCAGGCGACCAAGCTTTCTTT. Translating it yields CAGSLAGDQAFF.

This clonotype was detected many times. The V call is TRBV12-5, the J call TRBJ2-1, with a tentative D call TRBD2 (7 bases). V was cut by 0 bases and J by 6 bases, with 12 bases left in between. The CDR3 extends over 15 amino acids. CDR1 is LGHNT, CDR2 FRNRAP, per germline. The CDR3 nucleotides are TGTGCTAGTGGTTTGGTGGGGGGGGGCCTCAATGAGCAGTTCTTC. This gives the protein CASGLVGGGLNEQFF.

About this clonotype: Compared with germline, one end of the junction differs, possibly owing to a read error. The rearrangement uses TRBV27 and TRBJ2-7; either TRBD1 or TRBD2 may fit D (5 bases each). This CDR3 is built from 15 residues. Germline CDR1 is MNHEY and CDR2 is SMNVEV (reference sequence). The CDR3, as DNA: TGTGCCAGCAGTTCCAGGGTGGGGGTTCAGTACGGGCAGTACTTC. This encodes CASSSRVGVQYGQYF.

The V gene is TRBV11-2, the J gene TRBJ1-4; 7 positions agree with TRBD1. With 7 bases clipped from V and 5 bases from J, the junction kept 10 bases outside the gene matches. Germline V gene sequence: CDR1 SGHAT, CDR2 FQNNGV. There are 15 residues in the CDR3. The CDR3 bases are TGTGCCAGCACCGTGGACAGGACAGCGAATGAAAAACTGTTTTTT. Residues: CASTVDRTANEKLFF. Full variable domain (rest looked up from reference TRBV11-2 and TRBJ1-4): EAGVAQSPRYKIIEKRQSVAFWCNPISGHATLYWYQQILGQGPKLLIQFQNNGVVDDSQLPKDRFSAERLKGVDSTLKIQPAKLEDSAVYLCASTVDRTANEKLFFGSGTQLSVL.

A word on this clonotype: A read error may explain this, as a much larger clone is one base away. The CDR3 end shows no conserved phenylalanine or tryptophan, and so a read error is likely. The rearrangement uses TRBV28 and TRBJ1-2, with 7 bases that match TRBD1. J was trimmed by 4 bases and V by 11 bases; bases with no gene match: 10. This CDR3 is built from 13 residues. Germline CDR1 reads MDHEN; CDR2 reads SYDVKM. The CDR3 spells CAGGGLGGYGYTL. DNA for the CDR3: TGTGCCGGAGGGGGCCTTGGAGGCTATGGCTACACCCTC.

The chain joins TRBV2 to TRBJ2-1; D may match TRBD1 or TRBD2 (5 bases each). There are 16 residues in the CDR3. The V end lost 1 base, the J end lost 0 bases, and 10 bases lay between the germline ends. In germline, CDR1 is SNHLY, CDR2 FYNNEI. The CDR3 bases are TGTGCCAGCAGTGAAGTAACGGGACGCTCCTACAATGAGCAGTTCTTC. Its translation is CASSEVTGRSYNEQFF.

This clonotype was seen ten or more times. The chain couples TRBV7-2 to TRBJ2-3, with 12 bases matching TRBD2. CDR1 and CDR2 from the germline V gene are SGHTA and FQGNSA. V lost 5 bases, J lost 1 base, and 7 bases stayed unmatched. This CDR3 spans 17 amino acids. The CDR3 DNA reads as TGTGCCAGCAGCACCCCTAGCGGGGGGGCGCGCACAGATACGCAGTATTTT. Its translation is CASSTPSGGARTDTQYF.

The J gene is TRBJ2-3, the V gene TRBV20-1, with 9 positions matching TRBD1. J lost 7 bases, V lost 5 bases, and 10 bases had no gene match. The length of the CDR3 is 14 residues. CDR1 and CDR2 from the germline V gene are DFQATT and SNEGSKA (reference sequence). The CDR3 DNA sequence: TGCAGTGCTGGACAGGGGACAGGGTCAAATACGCAGTATTTT. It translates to CSAGQGTGSNTQYF.